This TCR beta chain appears in the sequencing data of a study of technical replicates of blood from a handful of donors. In its sample, this clone was seen a few times. This CDR3 has 14 amino acids. Germline CDR1 reads SGDLS; CDR2 reads YYNGEE. V lost 2 bases and J lost 6, with 14 bases in between. Here immunoSEQ multiplex PCR was the method, and the copy in TCRdb shows in-frame clones only, minus some. This table holds fewer than 100,000 clones, approximately 97% found once. The chain couples TRBV9 to TRBJ1-2, with TRBD1 as a possible D gene (6 bases). The sequenced material came from T cells isolated from PBMCs. This TCR was sampled from a human donor in good health. For the CDR3, the DNA is TGTGCCAGCAGCGTGACAGGATACTTGGATGGCTACACCTTC. Its protein product is CASSVTGYLDGYTF.